Included here is one T cell receptor (beta chain) sequence, with context. The specificity of this receptor is unknown. Within one base of it there is no much larger clone, and no base qualities were kept. The germline V gene sets CDR1 to MNHNS and CDR2 to SASEGT. V and J are truncated by 0 bases and 5 bases respectively, leaving an intervening sequence of 7 bases. The CDR3 contains 13 residues, cysteine and phenylalanine counted. Just CDR3 DNA is preserved here, 39 bases in frame from base 1. The data stem from a study of CD8+ T cells in alopecia areata (dated by TCRdb to 2017 to 2018). About the study as a whole: Treated patients were enrolled in an open-label pilot trial of oral tofacitinib, 5 to 10 mg twice daily, for moderate-to-severe alopecia areata. Patients received tofacitinib for 6 to 18 months and were then followed off drug for 6 months to check for delayed response and recurrence. Disease severity in treated patients was measured with the SALT score, which quantifies the percentage of affected scalp surface area. In both human patients and the C3H/HeJ mouse model, the study applied high-throughput TCRbeta sequencing to look at T cell clonal expansion in alopecia areata. Scalp tissue and sorted CD4+ and CD8+ peripheral blood T cells from patchy and totalis/universalis alopecia areata patients and from healthy controls were covered by human TCRbeta sequencing. Biopsies were taken from tofacitinib-treated patients at baseline and at 4 and 24 weeks of treatment, and a later scalp biopsy was taken in several of the tofacitinib-treated patients. Scalp clonality was compared among normal scalp (n=4), patchy alopecia areata scalp (n=8), and alopecia totalis/universalis scalp (n=8). The RNA source kit depended on sample type: the PAXgene miRNA kit for fixed scalp, the miRNeasy kit for PBMCs, and the RNeasy kit for mouse skin. TCRbeta CDR3 regions were amplified by immunoSEQ multiplex PCR using 35 Vbeta forward and 13 Jbeta reverse primers. Broader findings and caveats from the paper: During tofacitinib treatment, many expanded lesional clones remained in scalp and blood, and this persistence may partly explain relapse after treatment is stopped. Lesional scalp, especially in alopecia totalis/universalis, showed higher clonality and more expanded CD8+ clones than normal scalp, suggesting antigenic drive. Scalp TCR repertoire analysis is complicated because resident alphabeta T cells in normal human skin are also sequenced, whereas mouse skin is dominated by gammadelta T cells. Because the treated cohort was small and had only one nonresponder, larger studies are needed to examine links between baseline CD8+ expansion and response. Shared TCR sequences between patients were less evident than in mice, which may be partly attributable to HLA diversity in the patient population. Scalp clonality and the number of expanded CD8+ clones among the top 100 scalp clones were significantly decreased by tofacitinib.

Library method: the immunoSEQ multiplex PCR assay. For TCR sequencing, RNA was extracted from every sample and reverse transcribed into cDNA to serve as template. SuperScript III was used for first-strand cDNA synthesis, primed with a 2:1 mix of oligo-dT and random hexamers. Amplification bias was assessed with a synthetic immune receptor repertoire, and residual bias was removed computationally. Per the authors' processing: Raw reads were preprocessed to remove errors, and CDR3 was defined according to IMGT conventions as the region from the conserved cysteine to phenylalanine. Clonality was computed as 1 minus the Shannon entropy, with the entropy normalized by log2 of the number of productive unique TCRs. CD4 or CD8 identity of scalp clones was inferred by cross-referencing scalp TCRbeta sequences with sorted blood CD4 and CD8 repertoires. TCRdb mirrors the immuneACCESS table, restricted to in-frame sequences. Some clones are absent from its copies; in checked studies, under half trace to an unresolved V gene, and the reason for the others is unknown. Clone size and V and J calls were adopted from that table, with D and trimming inferred from the DNA. This sample comprises about 170,000 clones, 50% to 75% of them detected only once. The ten most abundant clones make up 16% of the sample.

The treatment or condition label, as the study defines it: oral pan-JAK inhibitor, 5-10 mg twice daily. Lesional scalp punch biopsies and peripheral blood were collected from alopecia areata patients. After PBMCs were isolated by density centrifugation and stained for CD3, CD4 and CD8, a FACSAria was used to sort CD4+ and CD8+ T cells. The sequence came from a human donor with alopecia areata. The chain is encoded by TRBV6-1 joined to TRBJ2-5; TRBD2 could be the D gene, as 6 bases match. The sequences come from CD4+ T cells sorted from blood, collected between weeks 55 and 65, from a patient treated with tofacitinib. The nucleotide sequence is TGTGCCAGCAGTGAAGCCCGGGGGGAGACCCAGTACTTC. It translates to CASSEARGETQYF.